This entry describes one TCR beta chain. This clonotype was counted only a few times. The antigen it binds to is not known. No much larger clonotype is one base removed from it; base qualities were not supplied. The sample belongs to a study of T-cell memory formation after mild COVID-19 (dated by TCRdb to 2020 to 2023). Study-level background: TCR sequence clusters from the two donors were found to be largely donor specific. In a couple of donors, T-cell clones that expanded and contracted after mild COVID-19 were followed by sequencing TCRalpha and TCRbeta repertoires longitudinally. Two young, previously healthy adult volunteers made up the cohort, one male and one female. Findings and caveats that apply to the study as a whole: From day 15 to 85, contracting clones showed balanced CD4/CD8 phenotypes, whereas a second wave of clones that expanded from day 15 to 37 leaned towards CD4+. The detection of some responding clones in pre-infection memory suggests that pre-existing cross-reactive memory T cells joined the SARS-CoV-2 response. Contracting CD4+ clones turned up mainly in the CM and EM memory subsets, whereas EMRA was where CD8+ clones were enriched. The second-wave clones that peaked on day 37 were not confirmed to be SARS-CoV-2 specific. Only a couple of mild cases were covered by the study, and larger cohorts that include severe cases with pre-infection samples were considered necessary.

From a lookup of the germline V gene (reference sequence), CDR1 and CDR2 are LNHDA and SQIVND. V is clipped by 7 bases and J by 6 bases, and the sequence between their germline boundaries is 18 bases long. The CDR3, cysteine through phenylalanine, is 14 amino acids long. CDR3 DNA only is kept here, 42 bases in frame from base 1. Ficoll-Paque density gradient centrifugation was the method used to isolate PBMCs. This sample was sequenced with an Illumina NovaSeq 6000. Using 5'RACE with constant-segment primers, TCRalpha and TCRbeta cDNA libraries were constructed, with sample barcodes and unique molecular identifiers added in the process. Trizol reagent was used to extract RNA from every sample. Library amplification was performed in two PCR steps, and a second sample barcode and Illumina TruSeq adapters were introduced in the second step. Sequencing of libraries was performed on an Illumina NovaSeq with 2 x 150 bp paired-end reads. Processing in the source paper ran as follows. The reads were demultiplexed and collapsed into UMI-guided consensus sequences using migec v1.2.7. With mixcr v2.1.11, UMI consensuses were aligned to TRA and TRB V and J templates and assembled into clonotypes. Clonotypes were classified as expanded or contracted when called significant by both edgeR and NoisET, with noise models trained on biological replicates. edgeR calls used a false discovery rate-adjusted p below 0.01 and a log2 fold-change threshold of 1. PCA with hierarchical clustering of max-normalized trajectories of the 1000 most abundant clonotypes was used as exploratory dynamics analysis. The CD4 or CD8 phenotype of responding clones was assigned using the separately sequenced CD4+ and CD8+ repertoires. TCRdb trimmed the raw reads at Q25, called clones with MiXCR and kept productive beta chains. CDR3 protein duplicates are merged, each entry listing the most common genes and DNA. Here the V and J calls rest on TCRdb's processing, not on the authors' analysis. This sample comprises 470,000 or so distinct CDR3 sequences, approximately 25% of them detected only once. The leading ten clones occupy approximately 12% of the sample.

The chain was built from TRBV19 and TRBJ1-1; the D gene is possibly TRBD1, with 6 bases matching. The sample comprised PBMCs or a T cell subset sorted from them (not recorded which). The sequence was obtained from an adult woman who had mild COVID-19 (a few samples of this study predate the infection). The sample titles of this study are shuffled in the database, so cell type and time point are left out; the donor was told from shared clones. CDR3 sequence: CASTTIQGGAEAFF. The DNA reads TGTGCCAGTACCACAATACAGGGTGGGGCTGAAGCTTTCTTT.